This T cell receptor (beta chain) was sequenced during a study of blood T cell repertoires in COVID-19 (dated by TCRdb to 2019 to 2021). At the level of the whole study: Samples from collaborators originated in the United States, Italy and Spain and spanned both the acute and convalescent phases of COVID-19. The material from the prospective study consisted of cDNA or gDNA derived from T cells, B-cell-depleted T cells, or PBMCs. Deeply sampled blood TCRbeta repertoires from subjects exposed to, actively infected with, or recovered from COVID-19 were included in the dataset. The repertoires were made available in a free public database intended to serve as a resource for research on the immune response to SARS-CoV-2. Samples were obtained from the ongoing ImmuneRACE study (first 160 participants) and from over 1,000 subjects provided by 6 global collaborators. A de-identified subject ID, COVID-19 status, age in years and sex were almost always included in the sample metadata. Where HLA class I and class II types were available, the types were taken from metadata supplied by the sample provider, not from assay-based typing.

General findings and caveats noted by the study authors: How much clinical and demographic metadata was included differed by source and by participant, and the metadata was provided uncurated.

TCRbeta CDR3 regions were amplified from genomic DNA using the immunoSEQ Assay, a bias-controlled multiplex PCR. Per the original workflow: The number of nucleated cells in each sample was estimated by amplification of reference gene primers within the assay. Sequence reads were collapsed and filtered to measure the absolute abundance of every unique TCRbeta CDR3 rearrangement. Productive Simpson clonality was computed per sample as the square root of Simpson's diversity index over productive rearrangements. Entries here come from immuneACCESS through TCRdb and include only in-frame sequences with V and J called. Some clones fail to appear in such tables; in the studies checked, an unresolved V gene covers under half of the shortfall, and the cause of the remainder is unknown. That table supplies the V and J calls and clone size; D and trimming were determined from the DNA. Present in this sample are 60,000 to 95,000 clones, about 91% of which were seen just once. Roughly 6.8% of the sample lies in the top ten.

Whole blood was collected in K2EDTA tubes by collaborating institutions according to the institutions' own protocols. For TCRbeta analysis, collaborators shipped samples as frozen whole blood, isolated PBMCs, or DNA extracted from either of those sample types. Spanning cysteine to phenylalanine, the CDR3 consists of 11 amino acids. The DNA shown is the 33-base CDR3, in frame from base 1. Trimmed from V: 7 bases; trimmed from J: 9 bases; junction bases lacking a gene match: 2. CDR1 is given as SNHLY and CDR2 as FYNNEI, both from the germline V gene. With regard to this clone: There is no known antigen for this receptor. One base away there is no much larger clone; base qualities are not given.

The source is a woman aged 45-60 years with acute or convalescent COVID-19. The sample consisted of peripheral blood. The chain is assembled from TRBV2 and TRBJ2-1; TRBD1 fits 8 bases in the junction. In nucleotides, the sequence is TGTGCCAGCACCGGGACAGGTGAGCAGTTCTTC. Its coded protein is CASTGTGEQFF.